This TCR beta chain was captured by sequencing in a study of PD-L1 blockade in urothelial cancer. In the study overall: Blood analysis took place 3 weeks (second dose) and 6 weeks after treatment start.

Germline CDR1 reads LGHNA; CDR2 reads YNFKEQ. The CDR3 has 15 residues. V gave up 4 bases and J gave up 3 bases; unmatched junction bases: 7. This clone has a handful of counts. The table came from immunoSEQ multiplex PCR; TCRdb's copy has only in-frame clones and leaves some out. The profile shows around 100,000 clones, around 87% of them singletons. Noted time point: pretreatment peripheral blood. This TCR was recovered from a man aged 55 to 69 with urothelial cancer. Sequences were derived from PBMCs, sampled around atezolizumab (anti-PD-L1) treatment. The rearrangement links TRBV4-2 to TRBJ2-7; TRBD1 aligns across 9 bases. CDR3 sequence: CASSPGTGLDYEQYF. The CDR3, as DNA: TGTGCCAGCAGCCCCGGGACAGGGTTGGACTACGAGCAGTACTTC.